The 2 T cell receptor beta chains listed next were all sequenced from one sample in a study of siplizumab effects on memory and regulatory T cells. Clones were read by immunoSEQ multiplex PCR, and TCRdb kept only the in-frame ones, dropping some. This sample has roughly 97,000 clones; over 90% occur once, and the top ten carry approximately 0.62%. Sequenced sample: Tregs sorted from blood. The receptors here all came from a human donor in good health.

This clone was detected only once. The chain carries TRBV4-3 and TRBJ2-7; D remains unclear. The germline CDR1 and CDR2 sequences are LGHNA and YSLEER. V was cut by 0 bases and J by 9 bases, with 12 bases left in between. CDR3 length equals 13 residues. The CDR3 loop reads CASSQDSKTGQYF. The CDR3 nucleotides are TGCGCCAGCAGCCAAGATTCGAAAACCGGGCAGTACTTC.

This clone came up once. This sequence joins TRBV6-1 and TRBJ1-2; D not resolved. This CDR3 spans 11 amino acids. Germline V gene data show CDR1 as MNHNS and CDR2 as SASEGT. V lost 4 bases, J lost 7 bases, and 7 bases lay in between. The CDR3 DNA reads TGTGCCAGCAGTGGGTTCCGTGGCTACACCTTC. Its translation is CASSGFRGYTF.